These T cell receptor beta chains were read from a single sample in a study of lymphopenia after photon versus proton radiotherapy. Only in-frame clones appear in the TCRdb table, and some are missing; sequencing was by immunoSEQ multiplex PCR. In the table there are under 80,000 clones, approximately 84% of which are singletons. The specimen was peripheral blood, collected from a patient treated with photon-based radiotherapy. Receptor source: a man aged 35-49 years with gastric cancer. Both conserved end residues are part of each CDR3. Each record gives: CDR3 length, V gene, D gene, clone size, J gene, CDR3 DNA, CDR3 protein. The D gene is left open where the match is weak. A clone size is listed for some rows: how often the clone was seen (once, few, many), or a class if it is expanded.

14	TRBV11-2	TRBD1	few	TRBJ1-2	TGTGCCAGCCGCCCACAGGGGTGGAACTATGGCTACACCTTC	CASRPQGWNYGYTF
14	TRBV19	NA	NA	TRBJ1-1	TGTGCCAGTACCCCACTAATTTCGAACACTGAAGCTTTCTTT	CASTPLISNTEAFF
21	TRBV5-1	TRBD1	once	TRBJ2-4	TGCGCCAGCAGCTTGCGAGGTTGGGGTACACGACAGGGGGCGTTTGAAAACATTCAGTACTTC	CASSLRGWGTRQGAFENIQYF
17	TRBV11-2	TRBD1	NA	TRBJ1-2	TGTGCCAGCAGCTTGCAATTAAGCGGTGGGACAGGGATCGGCTACACCTTC	CASSLQLSGGTGIGYTF
14	TRBV7-8	NA	NA	TRBJ2-1	TGTGCCAGCAGCTTCCGGGAAGGGTACAATGAGCAGTTCTTC	CASSFREGYNEQFF
16	TRBV4-3	NA	NA	TRBJ1-2	TGCGCCAGCAGCCAAGAGGGAGCCAAACAAGCCCTTGGCTACACCTTC	CASSQEGAKQALGYTF
15	TRBV10-3	TRBD1	NA	TRBJ2-7	TGTGCCATCAAAACGGGACAGGGCTACTCCTACGAGCAGTACTTC	CAIKTGQGYSYEQYF
14	TRBV7-3	NA	NA	TRBJ2-3	TGTGCCAGCAGCAACCAGGGGAACGCAGATACGCAGTATTTT	CASSNQGNADTQYF
14	TRBV18	NA	NA	TRBJ1-3	TGTGCCAGCTCACCAGACAGCTCTGGAAACACCATATATTTT	CASSPDSSGNTIYF
15	TRBV18	NA	NA	TRBJ1-5	TGTGCCAGCTCACCCACCGCGCAGGTGAATCAGCCCCAGCATTTT	CASSPTAQVNQPQHF
14	TRBV19	NA	NA	TRBJ2-1	TGTGCCAGTAGTGCCGGGATCCGAAACAATGAGCAGTTCTTC	CASSAGIRNNEQFF
15	TRBV11-2	NA	NA	TRBJ1-1	TGTGCCAGCAGCTTAGGTCCGAACTTGAGGACTGAAGCTTTCTTT	CASSLGPNLRTEAFF
14	TRBV18	TRBD1	NA	TRBJ2-7	TGTGCCAGCTCACCCGGACAGGGGGTGTACGAGCAGTACTTC	CASSPGQGVYEQYF
15	TRBV7-3	NA	NA	TRBJ2-1	TGTGCCAGCAGCCCTCTGGCGAGCTCCTACAATGAGCAGTTCTTC	CASSPLASSYNEQFF
15	TRBV6-6	TRBD1	few	TRBJ1-5	TGTGCCAGCAGTTACTCCGACAGGGCGAATCAGCCCCAGCATTTT	CASSYSDRANQPQHF
15	TRBV13	NA	NA	TRBJ2-7	TGTGCCAGCAGCTTAGTAGGGGCCGTCTCCTACGAGCAGTACTTC	CASSLVGAVSYEQYF
15	TRBV9	NA	NA	TRBJ2-1	TGTGCCAGCAGCGCAACAGGGTACCCCTACAATGAGCAGTTCTTC	CASSATGYPYNEQFF
14	TRBV5-6	TRBD1	NA	TRBJ1-6	TGTGCCAGCAGCCCTGGACAGGGTAGTTCACCCCTCCACTTT	CASSPGQGSSPLHF
18	TRBV4-3	TRBD2	NA	TRBJ2-5	TGCGCCAGCAGCCAAGCCTACTCTACCGGGGGGATCCAAGAGACCCAGTACTTC	CASSQAYSTGGIQETQYF
13	TRBV6-5	NA	few	TRBJ1-6	TGTGCCAGCAGTTCAAACCCAAGCTCACCCCTCCACTTT	CASSSNPSSPLHF
14	TRBV7-2	NA	NA	TRBJ2-3	TGTGCCAGCAGCTTAGCCCCTAGCACAGATACGCAGTATTTT	CASSLAPSTDTQYF
13	TRBV19	NA	NA	TRBJ1-2	TGTGCCAGTAGTATAGAGGGTCGCTATGGCTACACCTTC	CASSIEGRYGYTF
14	TRBV29-1	NA	NA	TRBJ2-5	TGCAGCGGCTCGGCGGGCAGGCTCCAAGAGACCCAGTACTTC	CSGSAGRLQETQYF
14	TRBV11-2	NA	NA	TRBJ1-1	TGTGCCAGCAGCTTAACTCAAGACAGCTCGTCAGCTTTCTTT	CASSLTQDSSSAFF
13	TRBV7-2	NA	NA	TRBJ1-5	TGTGCCAGCAGCTTGGACAGTAATCAGCCCCAGCATTTT	CASSLDSNQPQHF
15	TRBV4-3	TRBD1	NA	TRBJ2-7	TGCGCCAGCAGACAGGGGACAGAATTGTCTTCCGAGCAGTACTTC	CASRQGTELSSEQYF
16	TRBV15	NA	NA	TRBJ2-2	TGTGCCACCAGCAGAGAGTCAGGTCCAAACACCGGGGAGCTGTTTTTT	CATSRESGPNTGELFF
14	TRBV18	TRBD1	NA	TRBJ1-1	TGTGCCAGCTCATTGGACAGGGTGAACACTGAAGCTTTCTTT	CASSLDRVNTEAFF
14	TRBV5-1	NA	NA	TRBJ2-2	TGCGCCAGCAGCTTGCAAGATTACACCGGGGAGCTGTTTTTT	CASSLQDYTGELFF
14	TRBV11-1	NA	NA	TRBJ2-3	TGTGCCAGCAGCTTAGTAGGCTACACAGATACGCAGTATTTT	CASSLVGYTDTQYF
15	TRBV6-5	TRBD1	once	TRBJ1-1	TGTGCCAGCAGTTACGGTCGGACAGGGAACACTGAAGCTTTCTTT	CASSYGRTGNTEAFF
15	TRBV6-5	NA	NA	TRBJ2-1	TGTGCCAGCAGACGACACTCACCGGGCTACAATGAGCAGTTCTTC	CASRRHSPGYNEQFF
13	TRBV9	TRBD1	NA	TRBJ1-5	TGTGCCAGCAGCGTGGGACAGGCTCAGCCCCAGCATTTT	CASSVGQAQPQHF
15	TRBV4-3	NA	NA	TRBJ1-1	TGCGCCAGCAGCCAAGCAGCGGGGATGAACACTGAAGCTTTCTTT	CASSQAAGMNTEAFF
13	TRBV5-1	NA	NA	TRBJ1-2	TGCGCCAGCAGCGGAGATTATAACTATGGCTACACCTTC	CASSGDYNYGYTF
14	TRBV19	TRBD1	NA	TRBJ1-4	TGTGCCAGTACCTCGCGGACAGGGGGTGAAAAACTGTTTTTT	CASTSRTGGEKLFF
16	TRBV7-3	TRBD1	NA	TRBJ2-5	TGTGCCAGCAGCTTAGGGGACAGGGTGGATCAAGAGACCCAGTACTTC	CASSLGDRVDQETQYF
13	TRBV5-4	NA	NA	TRBJ1-1	TGTGCCAGCAGCCAACCGATGAACACTGAAGCTTTCTTT	CASSQPMNTEAFF
13	TRBV30	TRBD1	NA	TRBJ1-2	TGTGCCTGGAGTCCGACAGGGGCCTATGGCTACACCTTC	CAWSPTGAYGYTF
17	TRBV12-5	NA	once	TRBJ2-3	TGTGCTAGTGGTTTGGTAGTACAGGGTGGCAATCCAGATACGCAGTATTTT	CASGLVVQGGNPDTQYF
13	TRBV5-4	NA	NA	TRBJ2-7	TGTGCCAGCAGCTTGGGTCGGGGAGATGAGCAGTACTTC	CASSLGRGDEQYF
15	TRBV2	NA	NA	TRBJ2-7	TGTGCCAGCAGTGAGACAGGTCTAAAACCCTACGAGCAGTACTTC	CASSETGLKPYEQYF
19	TRBV6-7	NA	NA	TRBJ2-7	TGTGCCAGCAGTTACGGCGCGGGGCAAGCCCGGAACCTTTCCTACGAGCAGTACTTC	CASSYGAGQARNLSYEQYF
15	TRBV5-6	TRBD1	NA	TRBJ2-1	TGTGCCAGCAGCTTGGGACAGGGGAAATACAATGAGCAGTTCTTC	CASSLGQGKYNEQFF
16	TRBV30	TRBD1	NA	TRBJ1-2	TGTGCCTGGAGTCGACAGGGACAAGATAGTAACTATGGCTACACCTTC	CAWSRQGQDSNYGYTF
14	TRBV18	NA	NA	TRBJ1-1	TGTGCCAGCTCACGGGTCTCACGGGACACTGAAGCTTTCTTT	CASSRVSRDTEAFF
14	TRBV19	NA	NA	TRBJ1-6	TGTGCCAGTAGTCCGCGGACAGACGGTTCACCCCTCCACTTT	CASSPRTDGSPLHF
14	TRBV11-2	NA	NA	TRBJ1-1	TGTGCCAGCAGCTCGGGACCGCGAGGCACTGAAGCTTTCTTT	CASSSGPRGTEAFF
13	TRBV10-3	NA	once	TRBJ1-1	TGTGCCATCCGTCGGGATGGGAACACTGAAGCTTTCTTT	CAIRRDGNTEAFF
13	TRBV5-1	NA	NA	TRBJ1-1	TGCGCCAGCAGTAGGAATCGGGGTACTGAAGCTTTCTTT	CASSRNRGTEAFF
16	TRBV9	TRBD2	NA	TRBJ2-2	TGTGCCAGCAGCGAGGCGGGGGGGCCGAACACCGGGGAGCTGTTTTTT	CASSEAGGPNTGELFF